The next 2 T cell receptor beta chains were all read from a single sample in a study of blood T cell repertoires in COVID-19. Here immunoSEQ multiplex PCR was the method, and the copy in TCRdb shows in-frame clones only, minus some. The sample includes about 280,000 clones, 85% of them seen just once. Sequencing used peripheral blood. These receptors were obtained from a man aged 50 or older with active or convalescent COVID-19.

The table lists this clone with a few counts. The chain uses TRBV7-9 and TRBJ1-1, with D possibly TRBD1 on 6 matching bases. Germline lookup yields CDR1 SEHNR and CDR2 FQNEAQ (reference sequence). The CDR3 runs 16 residues. Trimming cost V 6 bases and J 1 base, with 18 bases left between them. CDR3 in amino acids: CASRVISGHTNTEAFF. In nucleotides, the CDR3 is TGTGCCAGCAGGGTTATATCGGGACACACGAACACTGAAGCTTTCTTT.

As regards this clone: Within the sample, other DNA sequences also encode this same CDR3. This chain connects TRBV19 to TRBJ2-1, with 9 bases fitting TRBD2. The CDR3 loop spans 15 amino acids. The V gene's germline CDR1 is LNHDA and CDR2 SQIVND (reference sequence). V lost 3 bases to trimming and J lost 0 bases; unmatched junction nucleotides: 0. This chain's CDR3 is CASSISGSSYNEQFF. CDR3 DNA sequence: TGTGCCAGTAGTATTAGCGGGAGCTCCTACAATGAGCAGTTCTTC. The whole variable domain, filled in from reference TRBV19 and TRBJ2-1, reads DGGITQSPKYLFRKEGQNVTLSCEQNLNHDAMYWYRQDPGQGLRLIYYSQIVNDFQKGDIAEGYSVSREKKESFPLTVTSAQKNPTAFYLCASSISGSSYNEQFFGPGTRLTVL.